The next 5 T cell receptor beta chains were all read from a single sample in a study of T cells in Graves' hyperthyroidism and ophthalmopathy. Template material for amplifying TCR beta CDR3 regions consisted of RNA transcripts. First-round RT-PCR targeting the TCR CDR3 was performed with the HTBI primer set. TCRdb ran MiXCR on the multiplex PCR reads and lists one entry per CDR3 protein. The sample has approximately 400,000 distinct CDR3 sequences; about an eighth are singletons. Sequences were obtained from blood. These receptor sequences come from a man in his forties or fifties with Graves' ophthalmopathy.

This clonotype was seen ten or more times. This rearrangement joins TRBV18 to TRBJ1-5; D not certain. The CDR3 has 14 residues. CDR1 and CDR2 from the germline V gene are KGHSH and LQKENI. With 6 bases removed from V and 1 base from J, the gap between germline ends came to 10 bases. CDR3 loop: CASSRTQSNQPQHF. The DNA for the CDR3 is TGTGCCAGCTCGCGGACGCAGAGCAATCAGCCCCAGCATTTT.

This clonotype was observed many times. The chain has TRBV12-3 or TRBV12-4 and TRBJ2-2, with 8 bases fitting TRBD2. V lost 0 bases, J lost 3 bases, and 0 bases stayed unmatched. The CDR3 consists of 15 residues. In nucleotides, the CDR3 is TGTGCCAGCAGTTTAGCTAGCGGGGACACCGGGGAGCTGTTTTTT. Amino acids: CASSLASGDTGELFF.

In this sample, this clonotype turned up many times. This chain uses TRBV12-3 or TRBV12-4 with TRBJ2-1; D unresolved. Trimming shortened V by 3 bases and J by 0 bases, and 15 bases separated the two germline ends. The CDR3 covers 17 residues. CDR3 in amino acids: CASSFGSGSDSYNEQFF. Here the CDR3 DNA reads TGTGCCAGCAGTTTTGGATCAGGATCTGACTCCTACAATGAGCAGTTCTTC.

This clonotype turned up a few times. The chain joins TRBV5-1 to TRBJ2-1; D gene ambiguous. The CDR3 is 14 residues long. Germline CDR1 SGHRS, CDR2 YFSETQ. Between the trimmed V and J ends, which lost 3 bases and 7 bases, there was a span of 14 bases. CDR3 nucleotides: TGCGCCAGCAGCTACGACCAGATTGTAAATGAGCAGTTCTTC. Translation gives CASSYDQIVNEQFF. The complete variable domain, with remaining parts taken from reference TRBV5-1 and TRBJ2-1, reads KAGVTQTPRYLIKTRGQQVTLSCSPISGHRSVSWYQQTPGQGLQFLFEYFSETQRNKGNFPGRFSGRQFSNSRSEMNVSTLELGDSALYLCASSYDQIVNEQFFGPGTRLTVL.

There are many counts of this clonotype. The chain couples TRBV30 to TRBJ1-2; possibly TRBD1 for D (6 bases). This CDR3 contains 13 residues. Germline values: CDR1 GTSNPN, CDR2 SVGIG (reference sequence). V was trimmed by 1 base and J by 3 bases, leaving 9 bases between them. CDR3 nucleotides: TGTGCCTGGAGTGCCGGACAGTACTATGGCTACACCTTC. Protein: CAWSAGQYYGYTF.